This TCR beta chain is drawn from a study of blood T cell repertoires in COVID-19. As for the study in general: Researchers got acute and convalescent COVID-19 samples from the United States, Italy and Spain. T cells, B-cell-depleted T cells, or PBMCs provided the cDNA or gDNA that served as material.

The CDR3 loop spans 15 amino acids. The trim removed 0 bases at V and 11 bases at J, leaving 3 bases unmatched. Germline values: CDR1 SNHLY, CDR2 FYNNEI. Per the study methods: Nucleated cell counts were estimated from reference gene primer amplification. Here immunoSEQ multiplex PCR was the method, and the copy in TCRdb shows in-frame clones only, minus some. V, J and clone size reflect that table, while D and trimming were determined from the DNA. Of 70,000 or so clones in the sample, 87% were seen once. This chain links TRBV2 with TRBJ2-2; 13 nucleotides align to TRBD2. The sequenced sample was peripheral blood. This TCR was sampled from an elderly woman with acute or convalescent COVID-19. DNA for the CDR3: TGTGCCAGCAGTGAAGCTGGACTAGCGGGGGAAGAGCTGTTTTTT. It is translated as CASSEAGLAGEELFF.